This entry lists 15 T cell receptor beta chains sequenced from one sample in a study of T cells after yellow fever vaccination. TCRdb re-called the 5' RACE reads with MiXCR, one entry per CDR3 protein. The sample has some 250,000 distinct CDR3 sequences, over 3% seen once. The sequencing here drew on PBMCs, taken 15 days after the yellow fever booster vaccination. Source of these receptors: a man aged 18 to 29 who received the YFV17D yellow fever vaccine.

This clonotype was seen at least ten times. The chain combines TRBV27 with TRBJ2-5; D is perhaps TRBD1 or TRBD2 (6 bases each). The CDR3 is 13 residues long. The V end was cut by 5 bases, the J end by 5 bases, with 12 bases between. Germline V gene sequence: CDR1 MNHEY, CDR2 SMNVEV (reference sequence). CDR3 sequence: CASSQTGRETQYF. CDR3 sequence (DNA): TGTGCCAGCAGTCAAACAGGGAGGGAGACCCAGTACTTC.

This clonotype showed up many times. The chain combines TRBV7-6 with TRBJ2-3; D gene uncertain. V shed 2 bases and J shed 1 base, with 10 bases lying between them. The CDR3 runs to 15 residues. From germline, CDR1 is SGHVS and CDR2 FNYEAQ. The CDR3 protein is CASSLQVAGTDTQYF. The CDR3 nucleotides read TGTGCCAGCAGCTTACAGGTCGCCGGCACAGATACGCAGTATTTT.

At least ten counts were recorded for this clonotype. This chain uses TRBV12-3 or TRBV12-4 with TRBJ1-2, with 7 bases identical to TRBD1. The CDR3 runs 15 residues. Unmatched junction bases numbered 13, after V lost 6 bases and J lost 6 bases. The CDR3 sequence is CASSPDGNRGNGYTF. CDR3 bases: TGTGCCAGCAGCCCGGACGGGAACAGGGGTAATGGCTACACCTTC.

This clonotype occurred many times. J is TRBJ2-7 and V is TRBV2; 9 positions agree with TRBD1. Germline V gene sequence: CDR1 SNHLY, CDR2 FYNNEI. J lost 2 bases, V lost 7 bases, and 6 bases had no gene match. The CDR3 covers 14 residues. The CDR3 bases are TGTGCCAGCATCTGGACAGGGGCCACCTACGAGCAGTACTTC. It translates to CASIWTGATYEQYF.

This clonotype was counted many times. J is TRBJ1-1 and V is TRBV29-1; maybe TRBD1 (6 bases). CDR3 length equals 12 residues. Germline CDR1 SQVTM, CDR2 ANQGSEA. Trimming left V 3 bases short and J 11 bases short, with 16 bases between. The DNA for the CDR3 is TGCAGCGTTGACAGGGGCCTCCCTGGGGCTTTCTTT. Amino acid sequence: CSVDRGLPGAFF.

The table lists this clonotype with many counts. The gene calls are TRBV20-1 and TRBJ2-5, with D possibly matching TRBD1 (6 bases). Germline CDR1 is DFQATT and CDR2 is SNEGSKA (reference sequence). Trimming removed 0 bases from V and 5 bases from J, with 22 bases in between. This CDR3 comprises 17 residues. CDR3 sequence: CSARDRYLGAQGETQYF. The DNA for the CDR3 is TGCAGTGCTAGAGATCGGTACTTGGGGGCGCAGGGGGAGACCCAGTACTTC.

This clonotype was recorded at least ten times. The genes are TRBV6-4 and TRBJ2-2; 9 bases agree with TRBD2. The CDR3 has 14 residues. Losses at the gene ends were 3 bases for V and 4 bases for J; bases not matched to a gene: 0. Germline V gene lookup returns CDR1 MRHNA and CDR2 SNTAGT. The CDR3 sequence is CASSEGLATGELFF. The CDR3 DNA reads TGTGCCAGCAGTGAGGGACTAGCCACCGGGGAGCTGTTTTTT.

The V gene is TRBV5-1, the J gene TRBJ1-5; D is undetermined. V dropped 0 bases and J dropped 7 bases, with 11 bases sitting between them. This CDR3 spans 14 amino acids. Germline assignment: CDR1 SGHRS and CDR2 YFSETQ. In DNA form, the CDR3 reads TGCGCCAGCAGCTTGGCCCCCGGGAGGCAGCCCCAGCATTTT. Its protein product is CASSLAPGRQPQHF.

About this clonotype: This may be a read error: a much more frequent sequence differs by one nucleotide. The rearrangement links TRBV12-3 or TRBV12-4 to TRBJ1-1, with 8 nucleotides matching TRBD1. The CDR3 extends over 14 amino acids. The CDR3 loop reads CAISPQGGNTEAFF. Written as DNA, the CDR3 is TGTGCCATCAGTCCACAGGGGGGGAACACTGAAGCTTTCTTT.

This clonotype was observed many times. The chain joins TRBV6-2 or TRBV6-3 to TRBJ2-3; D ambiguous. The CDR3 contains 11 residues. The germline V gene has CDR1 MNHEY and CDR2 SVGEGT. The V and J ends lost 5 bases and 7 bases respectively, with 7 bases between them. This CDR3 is CASSHYNTQYF. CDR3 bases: TGTGCCAGCAGTCACTACAATACGCAGTATTTT.

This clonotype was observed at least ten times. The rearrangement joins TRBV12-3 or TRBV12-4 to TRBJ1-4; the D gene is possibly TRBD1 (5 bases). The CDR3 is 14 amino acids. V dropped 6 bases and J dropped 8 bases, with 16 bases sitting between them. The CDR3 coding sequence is TGTGCCAGCAGCCTAGGCGGCAGGGACGAAAAACTGTTTTTT. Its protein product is CASSLGGRDEKLFF.

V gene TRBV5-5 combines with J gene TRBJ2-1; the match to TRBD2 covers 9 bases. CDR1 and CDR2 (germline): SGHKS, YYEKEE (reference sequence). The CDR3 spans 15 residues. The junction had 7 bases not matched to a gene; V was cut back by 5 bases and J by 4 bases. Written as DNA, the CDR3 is TGTGCCAGCAGGACTCCTAGCGGGGCGTACAATGAGCAGTTCTTC. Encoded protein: CASRTPSGAYNEQFF.

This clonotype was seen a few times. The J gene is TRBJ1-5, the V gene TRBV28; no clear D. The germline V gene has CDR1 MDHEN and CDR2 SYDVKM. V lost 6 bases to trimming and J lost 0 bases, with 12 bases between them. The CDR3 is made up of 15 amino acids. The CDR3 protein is CASRSIGYSNQPQHF. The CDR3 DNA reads TGTGCCAGCAGGTCAATTGGTTATAGCAATCAGCCCCAGCATTTT.

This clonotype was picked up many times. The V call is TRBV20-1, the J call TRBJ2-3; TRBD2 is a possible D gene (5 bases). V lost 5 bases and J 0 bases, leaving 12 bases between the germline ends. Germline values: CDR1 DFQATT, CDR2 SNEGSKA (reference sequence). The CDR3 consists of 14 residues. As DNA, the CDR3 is TGCAGTGCTCCTCTGGAGGACAGCACAGATACGCAGTATTTT. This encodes CSAPLEDSTDTQYF.

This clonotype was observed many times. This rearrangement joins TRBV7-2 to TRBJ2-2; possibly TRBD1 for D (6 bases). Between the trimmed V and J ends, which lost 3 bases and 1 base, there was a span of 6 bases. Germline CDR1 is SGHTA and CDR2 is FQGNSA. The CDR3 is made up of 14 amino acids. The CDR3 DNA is TGTGCCAGCAGCTTCAGGGGGAACACCGGGGAGCTGTTTTTT. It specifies CASSFRGNTGELFF.